The rows below give T cell receptor beta chains drawn from one sample of a study of blood T cell repertoires in COVID-19. Data came from immunoSEQ multiplex PCR; TCRdb stores just in-frame clones and leaves some out. The sample has around 210,000 clones; 84% are singletons. The specimen was peripheral blood. The receptors were sampled from a woman over 75 with COVID-19, enrolled during active disease. The CDR3 runs from the conserved cysteine through the conserved F or W. D genes are given only for firm matches. Rows may omit the clone size; those that give it use once, few, many or a size class.

length	D	J	size	V	CDR3	DNA
14	-	TRBJ1-5	-	TRBV2	CASSVNLAGQPQHF	TGTGCCAGCAGTGTAAATTTGGCGGGTCAGCCCCAGCATTTT
16	TRBD1	TRBJ1-6	-	TRBV9	CASSVGDGQGDSPLHF	TGTGCCAGCAGCGTAGGGGACGGGCAGGGGGATTCACCCCTCCACTTT
17	-	TRBJ2-6	-	TRBV9	CASSSSSAYSGANVLTF	TGTGCCAGCAGCTCCTCGAGCGCGTACTCGGGGGCCAACGTCCTGACTTTC
16	TRBD2	TRBJ2-3	-	TRBV9	CASSVGGGRLGDTQYF	TGTGCCAGCAGCGTAGGGGGCGGGAGGTTAGGAGATACGCAGTATTTT
16	-	TRBJ2-5	once	TRBV5-1	CASSPRQARQQETQYF	TGCGCCAGCAGCCCTAGACAGGCAAGGCAACAAGAGACCCAGTACTTC
16	-	TRBJ1-2	-	TRBV12-2	CASRLGGRLQGGGYTF	TGTGCAAGTCGCTTAGGTGGGCGGCTTCAAGGAGGGGGCTACACCTTC
14	-	TRBJ1-4	once	TRBV6-5	CASSPVRANEKLFF	TGTGCCAGCAGCCCCGTGAGGGCGAATGAAAAACTGTTTTTT
23	TRBD2	TRBJ2-5	-	TRBV9	CASSVAAGGRAGWGVSAQETQYF	TGTGCCAGCAGCGTAGCAGCCGGCGGGAGGGCCGGATGGGGGGTTTCGGCCCAAGAGACCCAGTACTTC
18	TRBD1	TRBJ1-5	-	TRBV3-1/TRBV3-2	CASSQDLLTGPSNQPQHF	TGTGCCAGCAGCCAAGATCTTTTGACAGGGCCCTCCAATCAGCCCCAGCATTTT
14	-	TRBJ2-3	-	TRBV7-3	CASSYRSTTDTQYF	TGTGCCAGCAGCTACAGGTCTACTACAGATACGCAGTATTTT
16	-	TRBJ1-6	-	TRBV19	CASSIDGRAGNSPLHF	TGTGCCAGTAGTATAGATGGGAGAGCTGGGAATTCACCCCTCCACTTT
14	TRBD1	TRBJ1-5	once	TRBV5-1	CASSPDRGEQPQHF	TGCGCCAGCAGCCCGGACAGGGGGGAGCAGCCCCAGCATTTT
16	TRBD2	TRBJ2-3	-	TRBV7-6	CASSPVVLAGVDTQYF	TGTGCCAGCAGCCCCGTGGTACTAGCGGGGGTTGATACGCAGTATTTT
15	-	TRBJ2-1	-	TRBV6-1	CASSESGRTYNEQFF	TGTGCCAGCAGTGAATCAGGTCGGACCTACAATGAGCAGTTCTTC
15	TRBD2	TRBJ2-3	-	TRBV6-5	CASRPTSGDTDTQYF	TGTGCCAGCAGGCCCACTAGCGGGGACACAGATACGCAGTATTTT
16	-	TRBJ2-2	-	TRBV7-9	CASIWGGTGTPGELFF	TGTGCCAGCATCTGGGGAGGAACCGGGACCCCCGGGGAGCTGTTTTTT
14	TRBD2	TRBJ2-3	-	TRBV6-2/TRBV6-3	CASSPSGGPDTQYF	TGTGCCAGCAGCCCCAGCGGGGGCCCAGATACGCAGTATTTT
13	-	TRBJ1-1	once	TRBV6-1	CASSELRATEAFF	TGTGCCAGCAGTGAACTGAGGGCCACTGAAGCTTTCTTT
16	TRBD1	TRBJ2-5	-	TRBV5-1	CASSLVGPRGYETQYF	TGCGCCAGCAGCTTGGTGGGACCCAGGGGGTACGAGACCCAGTACTTC
14	-	TRBJ1-5	few	TRBV3-1/TRBV3-2	CASNQRGSNQPQHF	TGTGCCAGCAACCAACGGGGAAGCAATCAGCCCCAGCATTTT
15	-	TRBJ1-4	once	TRBV9	CASSVAGTVEEKLFF	TGTGCCAGCAGCGTCGCGGGGACTGTGGAGGAAAAACTGTTTTTT
14	-	TRBJ1-4	-	TRBV19	CASSRGGPSEKLFF	TGTGCCAGTAGTCGGGGGGGCCCTAGTGAAAAACTGTTTTTT
15	-	TRBJ1-6	-	TRBV6-5	CASSYEGGVDSPLHF	TGTGCCAGCAGTTACGAGGGGGGGGTTGATTCACCCCTCCACTTT